Below, 5 T cell receptor beta chains from the same sample are listed, as sequenced in a study of control samples from healthy donors and cancer patients. The assay was immunoSEQ multiplex PCR, and TCRdb's table has in-frame clones only and misses some. This sample carries more than 90,000 clones, 80% to 90% of them seen once, and the ten largest clones take approximately 7.8%. The sample taken for sequencing was blood. All receptors come from a man younger than 40 in good health.

The V and J genes are TRBV19 and TRBJ1-4, with D possibly being TRBD1 (5 bases). The germline V and J ends were trimmed by 7 bases and 7 bases, with 22 bases remaining between them. Germline CDR1 is LNHDA and CDR2 is SQIVND (reference sequence). The CDR3 spans 16 residues. The CDR3 coding sequence is TGTGCCAGTACCTCGCCCCCCCAGGGCGAATTTGAAAAACTGTTTTTT. Its protein product is CASTSPPQGEFEKLFF.

CDR3 DNA: TGTGCCAGCAGTCGCAACGTCCAGGTTAACTATGGCTACACCTTC. Protein sequence: CASSRNVQVNYGYTF. V is TRBV6-5 and J is TRBJ1-2; D ambiguous. Deletions cut 5 bases from V and 1 base from J, with 14 bases between. This CDR3 has 15 residues. The germline CDR1 and CDR2 sequences are MNHEY and SVGAGI.

This clone was counted a few times. This sequence joins TRBV9 and TRBJ1-1; the match to TRBD1 covers 8 bases. The CDR3 covers 15 residues. Germline V lookup: CDR1 SGDLS, CDR2 YYNGEE. With V trimmed by 4 bases and J by 0 bases, 5 bases remained unmatched. CDR3 residues: CASSPRGQVNTEAFF. In DNA form, the CDR3 reads TGTGCCAGCAGCCCGAGGGGACAGGTGAACACTGAAGCTTTCTTT.

The chain carries TRBV7-2 and TRBJ2-7; D not certain. Germline CDR1 SGHTA, CDR2 FQGNSA. The CDR3 is 14 residues long. V lost 2 bases, J lost 6 bases, and 14 bases lay in between. In DNA form, the CDR3 reads TGTGCCAGCAGCTTACTGGGGATAAGTACCGAGCAGTACTTC. Translated: CASSLLGISTEQYF.

This chain joins TRBV7-9 and TRBJ1-2, with a weak D call TRBD1 (6 bases). V lost 2 bases to trimming and J lost 4 bases, with 11 bases between them. This CDR3 spans 14 amino acids. Per the germline V gene, CDR1 is SEHNR and CDR2 is FQNEAQ (reference sequence). The CDR3 loop is CASSLLTGLYGYTF. The CDR3 region has the DNA TGTGCCAGCAGCTTACTGACAGGCCTCTATGGCTACACCTTC.